The T cell receptor beta chain under discussion was sequenced for a study of CD8 T cells in Susac syndrome. This CDR3 comprises 17 residues. Germline V gives CDR1 MGHRA, CDR2 YSYEKL. Losses at the gene ends were 4 bases for V and 5 bases for J; bases not matched to a gene: 12. Random hexamers were used to reverse transcribe an amount of roughly 0.45 to 1 ug RNA. TCRdb reprocessed the immunoSEQ multiplex PCR reads via MiXCR and lists one record per CDR3 protein. Here the sample spans over 140,000 distinct CDR3 sequences, about 95% being singletons. The V and J genes are TRBV4-1 and TRBJ2-1, with 9 bases lining up with TRBD2. The TCR was taken from a human donor with Susac syndrome. The sequenced sample consisted of CD4+ T cells from PBMCs. CDR3 protein: CASSPLVLAGRDNEQFF. In nucleotides, the CDR3 is TGCGCCAGCAGCCCACTGGTGCTAGCGGGGCGAGACAATGAGCAGTTCTTC.